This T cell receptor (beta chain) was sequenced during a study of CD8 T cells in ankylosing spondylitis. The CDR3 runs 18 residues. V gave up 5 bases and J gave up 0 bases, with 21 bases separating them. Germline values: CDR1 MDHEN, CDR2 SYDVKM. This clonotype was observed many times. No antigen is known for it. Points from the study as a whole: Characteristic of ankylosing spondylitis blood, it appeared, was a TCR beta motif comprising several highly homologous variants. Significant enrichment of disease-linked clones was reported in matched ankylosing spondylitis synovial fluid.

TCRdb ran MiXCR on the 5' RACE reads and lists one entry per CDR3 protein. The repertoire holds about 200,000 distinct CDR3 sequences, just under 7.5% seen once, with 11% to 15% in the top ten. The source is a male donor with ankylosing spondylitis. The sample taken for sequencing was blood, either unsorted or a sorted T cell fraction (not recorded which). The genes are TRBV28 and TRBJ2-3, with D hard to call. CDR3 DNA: TGTGCCAGCAGTCCTACTATTAGACTGGACCCTAGCACAGATACGCAGTATTTT. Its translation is CASSPTIRLDPSTDTQYF.